This is a list of T cell receptor beta chains from one sample in a study of T cell repertoires in cytomegalovirus infection. TCRdb itself ran the reads through MiXCR, one entry per CDR3 protein. The profile shows 450,000 to 550,000 distinct CDR3 sequences, roughly 42% of them singletons. Their antigens remain unidentified. The sequenced sample was cultured PBMCs, obtained from culture after CMV antigen stimulation. The origin of the receptors is a human donor in good health (CMV status not recorded). Some clones in this sample may be carry-over from other donors' samples. The CDR3 runs from the conserved cysteine through the conserved F or W. D genes are given only for firm matches. Some rows have no size entry. The others give once, few or many, or a class for an expanded clone.

TRBJ1-4,.,.,TRBV7-2,CATYNRVKDEKLYF,TGTGCCACCTACAACAGGGTGAAAGACGAAAAACTGTATTTT
TRBJ1-5,TRBD1,few,TRBV28,CASSLSGQAPKLVQSQPQHF,TGTGCCAGCAGTTTATCCGGACAGGCGCCTAAGTTGGTGCAATCTCAGCCCCAGCATTTT
TRBJ2-7,.,.,TRBV7-3,CASSLGASEWNEQYF,TGTGCCAGCAGCTTAGGCGCGTCTGAGTGGAACGAGCAGTACTTC
TRBJ2-5,.,.,TRBV7-2,CASKPGMVVGVKYF,TGTGCCAGCAAACCCGGGATGGTGGTGGGGGTTAAGTACTTC
TRBJ2-7,.,.,TRBV11-2,CASSDVLYEQYF,TGTGCCAGCAGCGACGTATTGTACGAGCAGTACTTC
TRBJ2-1,TRBD2,.,TRBV2,CASSDTSDYNEQFF,TGTGCCAGCAGTGATACTAGCGACTACAATGAGCAGTTCTTC
TRBJ1-4,.,.,TRBV6-1,CASSQKTYRATNEKLFF,TGTGCCAGCAGCCAAAAAACTTACCGAGCAACTAATGAAAAACTGTTTTTT
TRBJ1-1,TRBD1,.,TRBV6-5,CASSSTGGEGVTEAFF,TGTGCCAGCAGTTCGACAGGGGGCGAAGGGGTCACTGAAGCTTTCTTT
TRBJ2-7,TRBD1,.,TRBV7-9,CASSIWTGAREQYF,TGTGCCAGCAGCATTTGGACAGGCGCTAGGGAGCAGTACTTC
TRBJ2-1,.,few,TRBV11-3,CASSRRGGANEQFF,TGTGCCAGCAGCCGGCGTGGCGGGGCCAATGAGCAGTTCTTC
TRBJ2-2,TRBD2,.,TRBV9,CASSVVGTSGRAWSTGELFF,TGTGCCAGCAGCGTAGTGGGGACTAGCGGGAGGGCCTGGTCCACCGGGGAGCTGTTTTTT
TRBJ2-3,.,.,TRBV4-1,CASSQDLGALGQYF,TGCGCCAGCAGCCAAGATCTAGGAGCCCTCGGGCAGTATTTT
TRBJ2-1,.,few,TRBV10-3,CAISGFVYNEQFF,TGTGCCATCAGCGGGTTCGTCTACAATGAGCAGTTCTTC
TRBJ1-1,.,.,TRBV6-2/TRBV6-3,CASTTIPTRSTEAFF,TGTGCCAGCACCACAATCCCGACAAGGAGCACTGAAGCTTTCTTT
TRBJ2-2,TRBD2,many,TRBV7-6,CASSLVASGGLRSGELFF,TGTGCCAGCAGCTTAGTGGCTAGCGGGGGCCTTAGGAGCGGGGAGCTGTTTTTT
TRBJ2-4,TRBD1,few,TRBV7-9,CASSPMGQLNIQYF,TGTGCCAGCAGCCCGATGGGACAGCTTAACATTCAGTACTTC
TRBJ2-1,.,.,TRBV12-3/TRBV12-4,CASSLLRSNEQFF,TGTGCCAGCAGTTTGCTCAGGAGTAATGAGCAGTTCTTC
TRBJ1-1,TRBD1,.,TRBV12-3/TRBV12-4,CASGNAGQGFTEAFF,TGTGCCAGCGGAAATGCGGGACAGGGTTTTACTGAAGCTTTCTTT
TRBJ2-1,TRBD2,.,TRBV29-1,CSVTDSGGPENEQFF,TGCAGCGTCACAGATAGCGGGGGGCCGGAAAATGAGCAGTTCTTC
TRBJ2-3,.,.,TRBV5-1,CASSPWQQSWDTQYF,TGCGCCAGCAGCCCATGGCAGCAGTCCTGGGATACGCAGTATTTT